The rows below give T cell receptor beta chains drawn from one sample of a study of T cells in Graves' hyperthyroidism and ophthalmopathy. TCRdb re-called the multiplex PCR reads through MiXCR, storing one row per CDR3 protein. The table records 650,000 to 850,000 distinct CDR3 sequences, 18% of them present only once. The sample was blood. The receptors shown here come from a woman aged 45-65 years with Graves' hyperthyroidism that later progressed to Graves' ophthalmopathy. Each CDR3 is given with its conserved first and last residue. Fields, in order: V gene, D gene, CDR3 length, clone size, J gene, CDR3 DNA, CDR3 protein. D genes are given only for firm matches. Not all rows give a size; the values are once, few, many and, for expanded clones, a class.

TRBV19	TRBD1	18	-	TRBJ1-5	TGTGCCAGTACCGAGACAGGGGGCTTAACCCTCCGCAATCAGCCCCAGCATTTT	CASTETGGLTLRNQPQHF
TRBV6-6	-	15	many	TRBJ1-5	TGTGCCAGCAGTTACGGCAGGGGAGGGGGTCAGCCCCAGCATTTT	CASSYGRGGGQPQHF
TRBV6-1	TRBD1	17	few	TRBJ1-1	TGTGCCAGCAGTGGCCACCGGGACAGGGTTTCAGGAGCTGAAGCTTTCTTT	CASSGHRDRVSGAEAFF
TRBV5-6	-	14	-	TRBJ2-7	TGTGCCAGCAACCCGGAGGGGGGCTCCTACGAGCAGTACTTC	CASNPEGGSYEQYF
TRBV12-3/TRBV12-4	TRBD1	17	-	TRBJ2-6	TGTGCCAGCAGTTCCGGGACAGGGGTCCCTGGGGCCAACGTCCTGACTTTC	CASSSGTGVPGANVLTF
TRBV7-2	TRBD1	15	many	TRBJ2-3	TGTGCCAGCAGCGACAGGGGGCAGGGCACAGATACGCAGTATTTT	CASSDRGQGTDTQYF
TRBV7-2	TRBD1	17	-	TRBJ1-3	TGTGCCAGCAGCTTAGTCTCCCAGGGGGCCTCTGGAAACACCATATATTTT	CASSLVSQGASGNTIYF
TRBV15	TRBD1	17	few	TRBJ1-2	TGTGCCACCAGCAGAGATCAGGGACAGGTAGTGCACTATGGCTACACCTTC	CATSRDQGQVVHYGYTF
TRBV5-6	TRBD1	15	many	TRBJ1-5	TGTGCCAGCAGCTTGGGGCAGGGGGTTACTCAGCCCCAGCATTTT	CASSLGQGVTQPQHF
TRBV13	-	16	many	TRBJ2-1	TGTGCCAGCAGCTTAGGGCAAGGGTTGCGATTAAATGAGCAGTTCTTC	CASSLGQGLRLNEQFF
TRBV3-1	-	15	-	TRBJ1-3	TGTGCCAGCAGCCAAGTAGCGGGGGCTGGAAACACCATATATTTT	CASSQVAGAGNTIYF
TRBV7-2	-	13	many	TRBJ1-2	TGTGCCAGCAGCCCAAAGAGACTATATGGCTACACCTTC	CASSPKRLYGYTF
TRBV7-3	TRBD2	16	many	TRBJ2-5	TGTGCCAGCAGCTTCGGCGTGGCTAGCGGGTTGGAGACCCAGTACTTC	CASSFGVASGLETQYF
TRBV29-1	TRBD1	13	-	TRBJ1-2	TGCAGCGTTGAAGTGGTGCAGGGGGCTGGCTACACCTTC	CSVEVVQGAGYTF
TRBV19	TRBD1	15	-	TRBJ1-2	TGTGCCAGTAGTACGGTCCGGGACAGGGGGATTGGCTACACCTTC	CASSTVRDRGIGYTF
TRBV7-9	TRBD2	16	many	TRBJ2-5	TGTGCCAGCAGCCGCTGGAATAGCGGGGTCGAAGAGACCCAGTACTTC	CASSRWNSGVEETQYF
TRBV25-1	-	15	few	TRBJ1-3	TGTGCCAGCAGTGAATGGGGTGGTACTGGAAACACCATATATTTT	CASSEWGGTGNTIYF
TRBV5-1	TRBD2	15	-	TRBJ2-5	TGCGCCAGCAGCGCCGGGACTAGTTTTCCAGAGACCCAGTACTTC	CASSAGTSFPETQYF
TRBV12-3/TRBV12-4	-	14	many	TRBJ2-7	TGTGCCAGCAGTTTAGCGGATCTATCCTACGAGCAGTACTTC	CASSLADLSYEQYF
TRBV30	-	13	few	TRBJ1-1	TGTGCCTGGAGTCCAGACTCGAACACTGAAGCTTTCTTT	CAWSPDSNTEAFF
TRBV10-3	TRBD1	16	many	TRBJ1-2	TGTGCCATCAGTGAGTCGATGGACAGGGTTAACTATGGCTACACCTTC	CAISESMDRVNYGYTF
TRBV7-3	-	15	few	TRBJ2-1	TGTGCCCGCAGCTTAGTCTCTGCCGCCAACAATGAGCAGTTCTTC	CARSLVSAANNEQFF
TRBV6-1	-	13	few	TRBJ1-1	TGTGCCAGCAGGGACCGCGTGAACACTGAAGCTTTCTTT	CASRDRVNTEAFF
TRBV20-1	-	14	few	TRBJ1-5	TGCAGTGCTAGAATCCCCCAGAGCAATCAGCCCCAGCATTTT	CSARIPQSNQPQHF
TRBV13	-	15	many	TRBJ1-2	TGTGCCAGCAGCTTGAGGGAGTTAGGTAACTATGGCTACACCTTC	CASSLRELGNYGYTF
TRBV29-1	-	13	-	TRBJ2-3	TGCAGCGTTGAGCCAGGGGGCACAGATACGCAGTATTTT	CSVEPGGTDTQYF
TRBV19	TRBD1	14	few	TRBJ1-1	TGTGCCAGTAGTATGGACAGGGCGAACACTGAAGCTTTCTTT	CASSMDRANTEAFF
TRBV11-3	TRBD1	16	many	TRBJ2-7	TGTGCCAGCAGCTTAGATAGCGGACAGGGGTCCTACGAGCAGTACTTC	CASSLDSGQGSYEQYF
TRBV12-5	-	14	-	TRBJ1-1	TGTGCTAGTGGCCCTAACAGGGTGGGGACTGAAGCTTTCTTT	CASGPNRVGTEAFF
TRBV2	-	15	many	TRBJ2-2	TGTGCCAGCAGTGAAGCGGTGCCATCAACCGGGGAGCTGTTTTTT	CASSEAVPSTGELFF
TRBV5-6	-	15	many	TRBJ1-5	TGTGCCAGCAGCTTCGCAGGGGTGAGCAATCAGCCCCAGCATTTT	CASSFAGVSNQPQHF
TRBV12-3/TRBV12-4	TRBD2	14	many	TRBJ2-7	TGTGCCAGCACCTGGGGCCTAGCGGGGGACGAGCAGTACTTC	CASTWGLAGDEQYF
TRBV14	-	16	many	TRBJ2-1	TGTGCCAGCAGCCAATCTTGGGACACCACCCTCCATGAGCAGTTCTTC	CASSQSWDTTLHEQFF
TRBV12-3/TRBV12-4	-	14	many	TRBJ2-4	TGTGCCAGCAGTCAGTGGAGGAGGGGAAGCATTCAGTACTTC	CASSQWRRGSIQYF
TRBV7-2	-	15	few	TRBJ2-7	TGTGCCAGCAGCTCCCCTGGGCGGGGTGTCTACGAGCAGTACTTC	CASSSPGRGVYEQYF
TRBV30	TRBD1	17	many	TRBJ1-1	TGTGCCTGGAGCACCGGTACGGCAGGGGGGATGAACACTGAAGCTTTCTTT	CAWSTGTAGGMNTEAFF
TRBV6-1	TRBD1	16	few	TRBJ2-3	TGTGCCAGCAGTGGGCGGACAGGGTCCCTGGTGGATACGCAGTATTTT	CASSGRTGSLVDTQYF
TRBV6-1	TRBD1	14	-	TRBJ1-6	TGTGCCAGCAGTAAGCCAGGGGGCGTCTCTCCCCTCCACTTT	CASSKPGGVSPLHF
TRBV2	TRBD1	15	-	TRBJ1-5	TGTGCCAGCAGTAACAGGGGTCATAGCAATCAGCCCCAGCATTTT	CASSNRGHSNQPQHF
TRBV7-6	-	15	-	TRBJ1-1	TGTGCCAGCAGCTTAGTCGCAGGAAAGAACACTGAAGCTTTCTTT	CASSLVAGKNTEAFF
TRBV7-6	-	12	-	TRBJ1-1	TGTGCCAGCAGCTTAGAGGGCGAGGGGGCTTTCTTT	CASSLEGEGAFF
TRBV7-8	TRBD1	15	-	TRBJ1-2	TGTGCCAGCAGCGTACAGACAGGGGTAGGGTATGGCTACACCTTC	CASSVQTGVGYGYTF
TRBV7-9	TRBD1	15	few	TRBJ1-2	TGTGCCAGCAGCATAACCGGGACAGCGGACTATGGCTACACCTTC	CASSITGTADYGYTF
TRBV13	TRBD1	18	many	TRBJ1-5	TGTGCCAGCAGCTTAGACCTAAACCGGGACAGGGGGCCTCAGCCCCAGCATTTT	CASSLDLNRDRGPQPQHF
TRBV19	TRBD1	15	-	TRBJ2-1	TGTGCCAGTAGTAGGGGACAGGGGGGCTGGGATGAGCAGTTCTTC	CASSRGQGGWDEQFF
TRBV2	TRBD1	14	many	TRBJ1-2	TGTGCCAGCAGTCCCGCGCAGGGGGCTTATGGCTACACCTTC	CASSPAQGAYGYTF
TRBV6-2/TRBV6-3	TRBD2	14	many	TRBJ2-5	TGTGCCAGCAGTTACGGGCTAGCGGCGGAGACCCAGTACTTC	CASSYGLAAETQYF
TRBV6-6	TRBD2	16	many	TRBJ2-3	TGTGCCAGCAGTTACGTAGCGGGGGGGTCTTCAGATACGCAGTATTTT	CASSYVAGGSSDTQYF
TRBV5-1	TRBD1	15	-	TRBJ1-1	TGCGCCAGCAGCACCGCCGGGACAGGGATCACTGAAGCTTTCTTT	CASSTAGTGITEAFF
TRBV11-2	-	13	many	TRBJ1-1	TGTGCCAGCAGCTTTCGCAGGGCCACTGAAGCTTTCTTT	CASSFRRATEAFF
TRBV6-1	TRBD1	16	-	TRBJ1-2	TGTGCCAGCACTGCTCGGTGGACAGGGGCGCGGGAAGGCTACACCTTC	CASTARWTGAREGYTF
TRBV19	-	13	-	TRBJ1-6	TGTGCCAGTAGTATAACGAGGGACCCACCCCTCCACTTT	CASSITRDPPLHF
TRBV5-1	-	14	-	TRBJ1-2	TGCGCCAGCAGTCGCGCCGGACAGCAACATGGCTACACCTTC	CASSRAGQQHGYTF
TRBV19	TRBD1	16	few	TRBJ1-4	TGTGCCAGTAGTCCCGGGACAGGGGACTCTAATGAAAAACTGTTTTTT	CASSPGTGDSNEKLFF
TRBV19	TRBD2	18	few	TRBJ2-1	TGTGCCAGTAGTACCCAGACTAGCGGGGGGGCTTCCTACAATGAGCAGTTCTTC	CASSTQTSGGASYNEQFF